This T cell receptor beta chain was identified during a study of tumor-infiltrating lymphocytes in primary liver carcinoma. Study-wide background: The neoplasms were of stage T1-T3 N0M0, with dimensions of roughly 4.2 to 10 cm across. Study results and caveats: A significantly higher top-250-clone fraction was recorded for tumors than for blood (p = 0.039).

Trimming took 1 base from V and 1 from J, leaving 12 bases between them. CDR1 and CDR2 from the germline V gene are MNHEY and SVGEGT. The CDR3 runs 16 residues. RNA isolated from unsorted whole blood supplied the blood RNA, with germline DNA also extracted. The patients carried chronic HBV infection and had received no treatment. Prior to surgery, approximately 3.6 milliliters of peripheral blood were drawn. A primer in the constant region served to generate TCR beta cDNA from approximately 500 ng of total RNA. Nested multiplex PCR, run for three rounds with slightly modified ARM-PCR, yielded TCR beta libraries. For roughly 11 cycles apiece, the opening two PCR rounds ran with TRBV1-TRBV30 forward primers and a C-beta reverse primer. TCRdb re-analysed the multiplex PCR reads in MiXCR, keeping a single row per CDR3 protein. In the table there are 300,000 to 350,000 distinct CDR3 sequences, about 50% of which are singletons.

Of note for this clonotype: Its antigen is not identified.

The sequenced sample consisted of peripheral blood. The receptor was derived from a woman aged 25 to 39 with primary liver carcinoma and hepatitis B virus infection. This sequence joins TRBV6-2 or TRBV6-3 and TRBJ2-3; D call uncertain. CDR3 DNA: TGTGCCAGCAGTTACTGGGAAGTGAGAGGCACAGATACGCAGTATTTT. This translates into CASSYWEVRGTDTQYF.